A selection of T cell receptor beta chains follows, all from one sample in a study of blood T cell repertoires in COVID-19. Profiling relied on immunoSEQ multiplex PCR, and the TCRdb table lists in-frame clones only, not all of them. The repertoire consists of about 180,000 clones, with about 88% occurring once and the leading ten covering roughly 2.8%. Sequences were obtained from peripheral blood. The receptor source for this set is a woman aged 25 to 39 with active or convalescent COVID-19. Each CDR3 is given with its conserved first and last residue. D genes are given only for firm matches. The listing skips clone size in some rows; elsewhere it reads once, few, many or a size class.

d_call j_call clone_size v_call cdr3_aa cdr3_nt
TRBD1 TRBJ1-1 few TRBV9 CASSILGQGTTEAFF TGTGCCAGCAGCATCCTCGGACAGGGGACCACTGAAGCTTTCTTT
TRBD1 TRBJ2-3 . TRBV11-3 CASSPRTGPDTQYF TGTGCCAGCAGCCCTCGGACAGGGCCAGATACGCAGTATTTT
TRBD1 TRBJ2-7 . TRBV11-2 CASSLARGQGSSYEQYF TGTGCCAGCAGCTTAGCTAGGGGACAGGGAAGCTCCTACGAGCAGTACTTC
. TRBJ2-2 . TRBV11-1 CASSLSLSGVGELFF TGTGCCAGCAGCTTAAGTCTCTCGGGGGTCGGGGAGCTGTTTTTT
. TRBJ1-2 . TRBV19 CASSIASAGSIGYTF TGTGCCAGTAGTATAGCCTCCGCCGGGAGCATTGGCTACACCTTC
TRBD2 TRBJ2-1 . TRBV6-5 CASRNSGSRFNEQFF TGTGCCAGCAGGAATAGCGGGAGCCGTTTCAATGAGCAGTTCTTC
. TRBJ1-1 . TRBV7-9 CASSYRGDTEAFF TGTGCCAGCAGCTACCGGGGTGACACTGAAGCTTTCTTT
. TRBJ2-7 . TRBV15 CATRHAGTYEQYF TGTGCCACCCGCCACGCGGGGACCTACGAGCAGTACTTC
. TRBJ1-5 . TRBV28 CASRFLQNSNQPQHF TGTGCCAGCAGGTTTCTACAGAATAGCAATCAGCCCCAGCATTTT
. TRBJ1-1 . TRBV5-4 CASSPEENEAFF TGTGCCAGCAGCCCTGAGGAAAATGAAGCTTTCTTT